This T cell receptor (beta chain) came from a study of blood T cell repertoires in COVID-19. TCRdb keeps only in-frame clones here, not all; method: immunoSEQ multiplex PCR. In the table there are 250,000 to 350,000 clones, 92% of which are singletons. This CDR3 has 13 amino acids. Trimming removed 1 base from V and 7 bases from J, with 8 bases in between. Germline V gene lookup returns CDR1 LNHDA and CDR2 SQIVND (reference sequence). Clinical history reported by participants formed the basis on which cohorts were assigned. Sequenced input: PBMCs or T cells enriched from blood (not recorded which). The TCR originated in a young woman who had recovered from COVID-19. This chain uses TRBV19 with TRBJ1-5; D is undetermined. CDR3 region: CASSIAGGQPQHF. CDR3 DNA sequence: TGTGCCAGTAGTATAGCAGGTGGGCAGCCCCAGCATTTT.